A selection of T cell receptor beta chains follows, all from one sample in a study of blood T cell repertoires in COVID-19. Method: immunoSEQ multiplex PCR; TCRdb's copy keeps in-frame clones and lacks some. The repertoire includes tens of thousands of clones, 60% to 80% of them detected once, and approximately 12% sits in the top ten. What was sequenced was peripheral blood. These receptor sequences come from a human donor in a cohort sampled during active COVID-19. The CDR3 runs from the conserved cysteine through the conserved F or W. D genes are given only for firm matches. Not all rows give a size; the values are once, few, many and, for expanded clones, a class.

size	V	D	J	DNA	CDR3
-	TRBV7-2	TRBD2	TRBJ2-7	TGTGCCAGCAGCTTATTCAGCGGGACCGCCTACGAGCAGTACTTC	CASSLFSGTAYEQYF
-	TRBV29-1	TRBD1	TRBJ2-1	TGCAGCGTCGCAGGGGGCAGCGATGAGCAGTTCTTC	CSVAGGSDEQFF
-	TRBV21-1	-	TRBJ1-5	TGTGCCAGCAGCAGACCACTTAGGCACGACAAGCCCCAGCATTTT	CASSRPLRHDKPQHF
-	TRBV29-1	-	TRBJ2-3	TGCAGCGCCGGACAGATCACAGATACGCAGTATTTT	CSAGQITDTQYF
-	TRBV2	TRBD1	TRBJ2-1	TGTGCCAGCAGAACCGGGACAGGGAATATCGACAATGAGCAGTTCTTC	CASRTGTGNIDNEQFF
-	TRBV11-2	-	TRBJ2-7	TGTGCCAGCAGCCTTCTCACAGGGACCTACGAGCAGTACTTC	CASSLLTGTYEQYF
-	TRBV24-1	-	TRBJ2-1	TGTGCCACCCCCCGTCCGTATGAGCAGTTCTTC	CATPRPYEQFF
-	TRBV6-5	-	TRBJ1-1	TGTGCCAGCAGCCCACAGGGGAACACTGAAGCTTTCTTT	CASSPQGNTEAFF
once	TRBV30	-	TRBJ1-2	TGTGCCTGGAGTGTGGGTCTTAAGGGGTATGGCTACACCTTC	CAWSVGLKGYGYTF
-	TRBV7-3	-	TRBJ2-1	TGTGCCAGCAGCCCCGGGAATCGTCTGGATGAGCAGTTCTTC	CASSPGNRLDEQFF
-	TRBV5-1	TRBD2	TRBJ2-5	TGCGCCAGCAGCTTGGAGGGACTAGCGGGCGAGACCCAGTACTTC	CASSLEGLAGETQYF
-	TRBV3-1/TRBV3-2	TRBD1	TRBJ1-6	TGTGCCAGCAGCATTAGACAGGGATATTCACCCCTCCACTTT	CASSIRQGYSPLHF
-	TRBV3-1/TRBV3-2	TRBD1	TRBJ2-5	TGTGCCAGCAGCCAAGGGGACAGACTCCTCCGGACCCAGTACTTC	CASSQGDRLLRTQYF
-	TRBV7-6	TRBD1	TRBJ2-5	TGTGCCAGCAGGCAAGGACAGGGGACCTACCAAGAGACCCAGTACTTC	CASRQGQGTYQETQYF
-	TRBV19	-	TRBJ2-1	TGTGCCAGTAGTCCCCAGAAGAACTCCTACAATGAGCAGTTCTTC	CASSPQKNSYNEQFF
-	TRBV18	-	TRBJ2-2	TGTGCCAGCTCACCAGCCGCGGGCGGGGAGCTGTTTTTT	CASSPAAGGELFF
-	TRBV5-5	TRBD1	TRBJ2-5	TGTGCCAGCAGCTTGGGGGACAGGGGGCAGTGGGAGACCCAGTACTTC	CASSLGDRGQWETQYF
-	TRBV7-8	-	TRBJ2-3	TGTGCCAGCAGCTTAGTTAGAGGGGGTCTCGCAGATACGCAGTATTTT	CASSLVRGGLADTQYF
-	TRBV11-3	TRBD1	TRBJ1-2	TGTGCCAGCAGCTCCCAATTAGGACAGGGGGCATATGGCTACACCTTC	CASSSQLGQGAYGYTF
-	TRBV12-5	-	TRBJ1-5	TGTGCTAGTGGTTTGTCGACAGGTTCCCAGCCCCAGCATTTT	CASGLSTGSQPQHF
-	TRBV18	TRBD1	TRBJ1-2	TGTGCCAGCTCACGGACAGGGGGCGACCCCGCTAACTATGGCTACACCTTC	CASSRTGGDPANYGYTF
few	TRBV3-1/TRBV3-2	-	TRBJ1-1	TGTGCCAGCAGCCAAGATAGAGGAAGGGGTGAAGCTTTCTTT	CASSQDRGRGEAFF
once	TRBV5-4	TRBD1	TRBJ1-4	TGTGCCAGCAGCCTAATGGACAGGGAAGTGAAAAAACTGTTTTTT	CASSLMDREVKKLFF
-	TRBV2	-	TRBJ2-6	TGTGCCAGCATAGGGCGGAGGGAAGGGCAGTCCTCTGGGGCCAACGTCCTGACTTTC	CASIGRREGQSSGANVLTF
-	TRBV5-1	-	TRBJ2-1	TGCGCCAGCAGCATGCCAGGGGTCAATGAGCAGTTCTTC	CASSMPGVNEQFF
-	TRBV3-1/TRBV3-2	TRBD2	TRBJ2-3	TGTGCCAGCAGCCAATTGGTCACTAGCGAATCCACAGATACGCAGTATTTT	CASSQLVTSESTDTQYF
-	TRBV5-1	-	TRBJ2-5	TGCGCCAGCAGCCAAAACGGGGGACAAGAGACCCAGTACTTC	CASSQNGGQETQYF
few	TRBV18	-	TRBJ1-1	TGTGCCAGCTCACCCCCGACAGGGAACACTGAAGCTTTCTTT	CASSPPTGNTEAFF
-	TRBV25-1	TRBD1	TRBJ2-6	TGTGCCAGCAGTGAATACGGGACAGGTGAAAGGGCCAACGTCCTGACTTTC	CASSEYGTGERANVLTF
once	TRBV27	-	TRBJ1-1	TGTGCCAGCAGCCTAAAACGGGGGTCTGAAGCTTTCTTT	CASSLKRGSEAFF
-	TRBV7-2	-	TRBJ2-7	TGTGCCAGCAGCCTACAGGGTAGGGCTAACTACGAGCAGTACTTC	CASSLQGRANYEQYF
once	TRBV7-2	TRBD2	TRBJ2-1	TGTGCCAGCAGCTTTGAATATGTCCGGGGGGGCGCGAACAATGAGCAGTTCTTC	CASSFEYVRGGANNEQFF
-	TRBV18	TRBD2	TRBJ2-2	TGTGCCAGCTCACTAAGACTAGCGGGGGTCACCGGGGAGCTGTTTTTT	CASSLRLAGVTGELFF
-	TRBV25-1	-	TRBJ2-2	TGTGCCAGCAGCCTACAGGGCGTCGACACCGGGGAGCTGTTTTTT	CASSLQGVDTGELFF
-	TRBV9	TRBD1	TRBJ1-2	TGTGCCAGCAGCGCCTTAGGACAGGGGCCTAACTATGGCTACACCTTC	CASSALGQGPNYGYTF
-	TRBV6-5	-	TRBJ1-1	TGTGCCAGCAGTTACACCCGCCGGGGTGAAGCTTTCTTT	CASSYTRRGEAFF
-	TRBV2	TRBD1	TRBJ2-7	TGTGCCAGCAGTTTAGACAGGGACGAGCAGTACTTC	CASSLDRDEQYF
-	TRBV20-1	TRBD1	TRBJ1-2	TGCAGTGCAAGTGGGACAGGGGGACCAAGAAACTATGGCTACACCTTC	CSASGTGGPRNYGYTF
few	TRBV7-7	-	TRBJ2-2	TGTGCTAGCAGCTTAAGGGCAGGGGCGTACACCGGGGAGCTGTTTTTT	CASSLRAGAYTGELFF
-	TRBV5-1	-	TRBJ2-7	TGCGCCAGCAGCGCGGGACTTCAACCCTACGAGCAGTACTTC	CASSAGLQPYEQYF
-	TRBV24-1	TRBD1	TRBJ2-3	TGTGCCACCAGTGTTGGGACAGACGAACGTGGCACAGATACGCAGTATTTT	CATSVGTDERGTDTQYF